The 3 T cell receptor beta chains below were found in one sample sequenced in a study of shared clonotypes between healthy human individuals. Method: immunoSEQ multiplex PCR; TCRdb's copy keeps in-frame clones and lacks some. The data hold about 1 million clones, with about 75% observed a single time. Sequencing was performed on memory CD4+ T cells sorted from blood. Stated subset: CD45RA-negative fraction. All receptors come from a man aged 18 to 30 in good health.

CDR3 sequence: CAISSGLSYNEQFF. Here the CDR3 DNA reads TGTGCCATCAGTTCGGGACTCTCCTACAATGAGCAGTTCTTC. The V call is TRBV10-3, the J call TRBJ2-1; D is perhaps TRBD2 (6 bases). There are 14 residues in the CDR3. With 5 bases removed from V and 0 bases from J, the gap between germline ends came to 8 bases. CDR1 and CDR2 from the germline V gene are ENHRY and SYGVKD.

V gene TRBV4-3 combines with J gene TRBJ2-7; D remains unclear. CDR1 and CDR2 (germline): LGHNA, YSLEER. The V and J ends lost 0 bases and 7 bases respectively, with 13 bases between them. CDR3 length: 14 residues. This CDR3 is CASSQENGLGEQYF. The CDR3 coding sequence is TGCGCCAGCAGCCAAGAGAACGGCCTGGGGGAGCAGTACTTC.

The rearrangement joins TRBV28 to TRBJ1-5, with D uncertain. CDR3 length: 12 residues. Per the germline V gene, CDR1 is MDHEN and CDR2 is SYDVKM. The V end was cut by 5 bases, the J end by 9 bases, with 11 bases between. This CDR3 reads CASSEGRRPQHF. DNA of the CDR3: TGTGCCAGCAGTGAGGGCAGGAGGCCCCAGCATTTT.